The 28 T cell receptor beta chains listed next were all sequenced from one sample in a study of cytomegalovirus exposure and HLA in healthy donors. Here immunoSEQ multiplex PCR was the method, and the copy in TCRdb shows in-frame clones only, minus some. The repertoire holds about 130,000 clones, with roughly 89% as singletons. The sequenced sample was PBMCs. Receptors were obtained from a woman between 18 and 29 years old in good health and CMV-seropositive.

The chain uses TRBV7-8 and TRBJ2-2, with 10 bases lining up with TRBD2. Losses at the gene ends were 3 bases for V and 3 bases for J; bases not matched to a gene: 7. The CDR3 loop spans 17 amino acids. The germline gives CDR1 SGHVS, CDR2 FQNEAQ. CDR3 in DNA: TGTGCCAGCAGCTTTGAGCGGGGGGGGACGGACACCGGGGAGCTGTTTTTT. It is translated as CASSFERGGTDTGELFF.

The chain couples TRBV19 to TRBJ1-1; D gene unclear. Germline CDR1 and CDR2: LNHDA and SQIVND (reference sequence). With 3 bases removed from V and 4 bases from J, the gap between germline ends came to 15 bases. The CDR3 is 15 residues long. The CDR3, as DNA: TGTGCCAGTAGTATTCTAGGAGGGCGAGGCACTGAAGCTTTCTTT. This translates into CASSILGGRGTEAFF. Drawing the rest from reference TRBV19 and TRBJ1-1, the complete variable domain is DGGITQSPKYLFRKEGQNVTLSCEQNLNHDAMYWYRQDPGQGLRLIYYSQIVNDFQKGDIAEGYSVSREKKESFPLTVTSAQKNPTAFYLCASSILGGRGTEAFFGQGTRLTVV.

CDR3: CATREGTGLSYEQYF. The CDR3 DNA reads as TGTGCCACCAGGGAAGGGACAGGTCTCTCCTACGAGCAGTACTTC. V gene TRBV15 combines with J gene TRBJ2-7, with 8 bases fitting TRBD1. V lost 6 bases, J lost 0 bases, and 7 bases stayed unmatched. Germline V gives CDR1 LNHNV, CDR2 YYDKDF (reference sequence). The CDR3 is 15 residues long. Combining the CDR3 with reference TRBV15 and TRBJ2-7 gives the whole variable domain DAMVIQNPRYQVTQFGKPVTLSCSQTLNHNVMYWYQQKSSQAPKLLFHYYDKDFNNEADTPDNFQSRRPNTSFCFLDIRSPGLGDTAMYLCATREGTGLSYEQYFGPGTRLTVT.

This clone appeared a few times. V usage is TRBV30 and J usage is TRBJ2-1; possibly TRBD1 for D (5 bases). The CDR3 consists of 13 residues. The V end lost 3 bases, the J end lost 6 bases, and 12 bases lay between the germline ends. The germline V gene has CDR1 GTSNPN and CDR2 SVGIG (reference sequence). DNA of the CDR3: TGTGCCTGGAGATGCAGGGTTTGCAATGAGCAGTTCTTC. This encodes CAWRCRVCNEQFF.

The chain joins TRBV7-9 to TRBJ2-5; 8 bases fit TRBD2. The germline gives CDR1 SEHNR, CDR2 FQNEAQ (reference sequence). The CDR3 runs to 16 residues. The trim removed 3 bases at V and 1 base at J, leaving 7 bases unmatched. The CDR3 loop reads CASSFLSGTSQETQYF. In DNA, the CDR3 is TGTGCCAGCAGCTTCCTGTCCGGGACTAGCCAAGAGACCCAGTACTTC.

The CDR3 coding sequence is TGTGCCAGCAGCTCCAGGGCTAGCGGGGCCTACGAGCAGTACTTC. This gives the protein CASSSRASGAYEQYF. The genes are TRBV7-2 and TRBJ2-7, with TRBD2 identical over 9 bases. V trimming: 4 bases; J trimming: 2 bases; junction bases outside the gene matches: 6. The CDR3 length is 15 residues. The germline gives CDR1 SGHTA, CDR2 FQGNSA.

The CDR3 DNA is TGTGCCAGCAACCTAGCGGCGACAACAGATACGCAGTATTTT. Amino acids: CASNLAATTDTQYF. The V gene is TRBV7-9, the J gene TRBJ2-3, with 7 bases that match TRBD2. The CDR3 has 14 amino acids. Trimming removed 7 bases from V and 3 bases from J; junction bases left unmatched: 7. Germline V gene data show CDR1 as SEHNR and CDR2 as FQNEAQ (reference sequence). Drawing the rest from reference TRBV7-9 and TRBJ2-3, the complete variable domain is DTGVSQNPRHKITKRGQNVTFRCDPISEHNRLYWYRQTLGQGPEFLTYFQNEAQLEKSRLLSDRFSAERPKGSFSTLEIQRTEQGDSAMYLCASNLAATTDTQYFGPGTRLTVL.

V usage is TRBV29-1 and J usage is TRBJ2-4; 10 bases are a match to TRBD1. This CDR3 comprises 13 residues. With V trimmed by 7 bases and J by 6 bases, 6 bases remained unmatched. Germline V CDR1 and CDR2: SQVTM, ANQGSEA. CDR3 residues: CSAGTGELNIQYF. The CDR3 DNA reads TGCAGCGCTGGGACAGGGGAATTAAACATTCAGTACTTC.

The chain couples TRBV28 to TRBJ2-3; no clear D. CDR3 length equals 12 residues. The germline V gene encodes CDR1 MDHEN and CDR2 SYDVKM. V was trimmed by 7 bases and J by 1 base, leaving 6 bases between them. CDR3 in DNA: TGTGCCAGCACCAGCGGCACAGATACGCAGTATTTT. Its translation is CASTSGTDTQYF.

The gene calls are TRBV2 and TRBJ2-5, with 10 nucleotides matching TRBD1. This CDR3 has 15 residues. Germline assignment: CDR1 SNHLY and CDR2 FYNNEI. Trimming removed 6 bases from V and 5 bases from J; junction bases left unmatched: 9. CDR3 amino acids: CASSKPGQGMETQYF. The CDR3 coding sequence is TGTGCCAGCAGCAAACCGGGACAGGGGATGGAGACCCAGTACTTC.

The chain joins TRBV10-3 to TRBJ1-2; D not certain. The CDR3 covers 12 residues. Trimming removed 7 bases from V and 8 bases from J, with 14 bases in between. CDR1 is ENHRY and CDR2 is SYGVKD in the germline V gene. This chain's CDR3 is CAIIEGKGGYTF. The DNA for the CDR3 is TGTGCCATCATAGAGGGTAAGGGCGGCTACACCTTC.

This chain joins TRBV7-9 and TRBJ1-4; D call uncertain. Looked up from germline, CDR1 is SEHNR and CDR2 is FQNEAQ (reference sequence). The CDR3 contains 13 residues. V lost 9 bases and J lost 6, with 14 bases in between. CDR3 nucleotides: TGTGCCAGTTTCAGGTTTGGCGATGAAAAACTGTTTTTT. This gives the protein CASFRFGDEKLFF.

The chain recombines TRBV9 with TRBJ1-4, with 7 bases aligning to TRBD1. V shed 3 bases and J 3 bases; nucleotides not matched to a gene: 2. The germline V gene has CDR1 SGDLS and CDR2 YYNGEE. The CDR3 totals 14 residues. The CDR3 here is CASSEGTANEKLFF. The CDR3 coding sequence is TGTGCCAGCAGCGAGGGGACAGCTAATGAAAAACTGTTTTTT.

The V and J genes are TRBV27 and TRBJ2-5, with TRBD2 as a possible D gene (7 bases). This CDR3 spans 16 amino acids. V dropped 5 bases and J dropped 5 bases, with 21 bases sitting between them. The germline CDR1 and CDR2 sequences are MNHEY and SMNVEV (reference sequence). This CDR3 reads CASSNGAGAWEETQYF. CDR3 bases: TGTGCCAGCAGTAACGGGGCGGGGGCCTGGGAGGAGACCCAGTACTTC.

The V call is TRBV7-2, the J call TRBJ2-1, with 12 bases lining up with TRBD1. The CDR3 is made up of 16 amino acids. Germline lookup yields CDR1 SGHTA and CDR2 FQGNSA. V was pared by 5 bases and J by 6 bases, with 8 bases of the junction left unmatched. The CDR3 bases are TGTGCCAGCAGCGCCTTTCCGGGACAGGGGGCCAATGAGCAGTTCTTC. Its protein product is CASSAFPGQGANEQFF. Using reference TRBV7-2 and TRBJ2-1 for the parts outside the CDR3, the full variable domain is GAGVSQSPSNKVTEKGKDVELRCDPISGHTALYWYRQSLGQGLEFLIYFQGNSAPDKSGLPSDRFSAERTGGSVSTLTIQRTQQEDSAVYLCASSAFPGQGANEQFFGPGTRLTVL.

This chain links TRBV28 with TRBJ2-1, with 7 bases matching TRBD1. V shed 8 bases and J 10 bases; nucleotides not matched to a gene: 8. This CDR3 has 12 amino acids. Germline assignment: CDR1 MDHEN and CDR2 SYDVKM. CDR3 sequence: CASGERGREQFF. The CDR3 nucleotides are TGTGCCAGCGGCGAAAGGGGGCGAGAGCAGTTCTTC.

This chain joins TRBV10-3 and TRBJ1-3; the D gene is possibly TRBD1 (6 bases). The CDR3 covers 16 residues. The germline gives CDR1 ENHRY, CDR2 SYGVKD. V was pared by 4 bases and J by 4 bases, with 17 bases between. This CDR3 reads CAISAATGFAGNTIYF. The CDR3 coding sequence is TGTGCCATCAGTGCGGCCACAGGGTTTGCGGGAAACACCATATATTTT.

This clone was detected a few times. The rearrangement joins TRBV7-3 to TRBJ2-3; 10 bases line up with TRBD2. J gave up 0 bases and V 5 bases, and 17 bases lay outside the gene matches. CDR3 length: 20 amino acids. Per germline, CDR1 SGHTA and CDR2 FQGTGA. The CDR3 nucleotides read TGTGCCAGCAGCCTGGGGACTAGCGCCTTTACTTCGTCTAGCACAGATACGCAGTATTTT. Its translation: CASSLGTSAFTSSSTDTQYF.

V is TRBV4-1 and J is TRBJ2-7; 9 bases align to TRBD2. This CDR3 has 15 amino acids. J gave up 2 bases and V 4 bases, and 6 bases lay outside the gene matches. The germline V gene has CDR1 MGHRA and CDR2 YSYEKL. The DNA of the CDR3 is TGCGCCAGCAGCCTTGGAGGGACTAGCCCCTACGAGCAGTACTTC. Residues: CASSLGGTSPYEQYF.

The chain carries TRBV5-6 and TRBJ2-7; 7 bases map to TRBD1. Germline CDR1 is SGHDT and CDR2 is YYEEEE. The CDR3 is 12 amino acids. V shed 4 bases and J 4 bases; nucleotides not matched to a gene: 2. This CDR3 reads CASSQTGYEQYF. CDR3 DNA: TGTGCCAGCAGCCAGACAGGGTACGAGCAGTACTTC.

The chain couples TRBV7-2 to TRBJ1-2; 7 positions agree with TRBD1. The trim removed 2 bases at V and 4 bases at J, leaving 10 bases unmatched. The CDR3 is made up of 16 amino acids. The germline V gene has CDR1 SGHTA and CDR2 FQGNSA. The CDR3 spells CASSLRLRQGGYGYTF. CDR3 nucleotide sequence: TGTGCCAGCAGCTTACGGTTGCGGCAGGGGGGCTATGGCTACACCTTC. Complete variable domain (other parts from reference TRBV7-2 and TRBJ1-2): GAGVSQSPSNKVTEKGKDVELRCDPISGHTALYWYRQSLGQGLEFLIYFQGNSAPDKSGLPSDRFSAERTGGSVSTLTIQRTQQEDSAVYLCASSLRLRQGGYGYTFGSGTRLTVV.

The chain recombines TRBV29-1 with TRBJ2-7, with a possible D match to TRBD2 (6 bases). Trimming left V 1 base short and J 3 bases short, with 10 bases between. This CDR3 has 13 residues. The germline V gene has CDR1 SQVTM and CDR2 ANQGSEA. The CDR3 spells CSVEGRGGYEQYF. The CDR3 nucleotides read TGCAGCGTTGAAGGGAGGGGTGGCTACGAGCAGTACTTC.

This chain connects TRBV5-1 to TRBJ2-1; the match to TRBD2 covers 9 bases. V shed 4 bases, J shed 10 bases, and the junction held 15 bases outside the gene matches. CDR3 length: 16 amino acids. Germline V CDR1 and CDR2: SGHRS, YFSETQ. DNA for the CDR3: TGCGCCAGCAGCGACACTAGCGGGCACGGGGTAGGGGAGCAGTTCTTC. This translates into CASSDTSGHGVGEQFF. Supplemented by reference TRBV5-1 and TRBJ2-1, the full variable domain reads KAGVTQTPRYLIKTRGQQVTLSCSPISGHRSVSWYQQTPGQGLQFLFEYFSETQRNKGNFPGRFSGRQFSNSRSEMNVSTLELGDSALYLCASSDTSGHGVGEQFFGPGTRLTVL.

The genes are TRBV27 and TRBJ1-2; 7 nucleotides align to TRBD1. Trimming took 6 bases from V and 2 from J; bases not matched to a gene: 3. Germline V gives CDR1 MNHEY, CDR2 SMNVEV (reference sequence). The CDR3 spans 13 residues. The CDR3 DNA reads as TGTGCCAGCAGAGAGGGACAGAACTATGGCTACACCTTC. This translates into CASREGQNYGYTF.

The gene calls are TRBV9 and TRBJ2-3, with 7 positions matching TRBD1. Germline CDR1 is SGDLS and CDR2 is YYNGEE. With 4 bases clipped from V and 2 bases from J, the junction kept 4 bases outside the gene matches. The length of the CDR3 is 14 residues. This CDR3 is CASSHDRDTDTQYF. The CDR3 region has the DNA TGTGCCAGCAGCCACGACAGGGACACAGATACGCAGTATTTT.

The V and J genes are TRBV7-2 and TRBJ1-2; possibly TRBD1 for D (5 bases). The V gene's germline CDR1 is SGHTA and CDR2 FQGNSA. The CDR3 has 15 residues. Between the trimmed V and J ends, which lost 1 base and 6 bases, there was a span of 15 bases. The CDR3 reads CASSLGGRSSHGYTF. As DNA, the CDR3 is TGTGCCAGCAGCTTAGGGGGCAGGAGTTCCCATGGCTACACCTTC.

V and J are TRBV28 and TRBJ1-6; possibly TRBD1 for D (5 bases). This CDR3 comprises 14 residues. CDR1 and CDR2 (germline): MDHEN, SYDVKM. Written as DNA, the CDR3 is TGTGCGGGGCAGGGTAGCTCCTATAATTCACCCCTCCACTTT. Its protein product is CAGQGSSYNSPLHF.

The chain couples TRBV6-1 to TRBJ1-6; the D gene is possibly TRBD1 (6 bases). The CDR3 is made up of 15 amino acids. CDR1 and CDR2 (germline): MNHNS, SASEGT. V was shortened by 3 bases and J by 9 bases, with 15 bases between the two germline ends. CDR3 bases: TGTGCCAGCAGTGAGCTCGAACTCAGGGGTTCACCCCTCCACTTT. Amino acids: CASSELELRGSPLHF.